The table lists the clone carrying this T cell receptor beta chain with many counts. This sample is drawn from a study of identical twins. The V and J ends lost 10 bases and 4 bases, in that order; junction bases with no gene match: 5. This CDR3 spans 13 amino acids. Template switching created a universal primer site, and the cDNA included unique molecular identifiers. MiXCR, applied by TCRdb to the 5' RACE reads, yields one record per CDR3 protein. Here the sample spans some 690,000 distinct CDR3 sequences, less than 25% being singletons. In addition, the sample was reused for a study of T cells expressing NK-cell markers.

The V gene is TRBV12-3 or TRBV12-4, the J gene TRBJ2-2; TRBD1 matches 8 bases. The sequenced sample was PBMCs. The origin of this receptor is a woman aged 18 to 35 in good health. The CDR3 sequence is CATPDRATGELFF. Written as DNA, the CDR3 is TGTGCCACCCCGGACAGGGCCACCGGGGAGCTGTTTTTT.